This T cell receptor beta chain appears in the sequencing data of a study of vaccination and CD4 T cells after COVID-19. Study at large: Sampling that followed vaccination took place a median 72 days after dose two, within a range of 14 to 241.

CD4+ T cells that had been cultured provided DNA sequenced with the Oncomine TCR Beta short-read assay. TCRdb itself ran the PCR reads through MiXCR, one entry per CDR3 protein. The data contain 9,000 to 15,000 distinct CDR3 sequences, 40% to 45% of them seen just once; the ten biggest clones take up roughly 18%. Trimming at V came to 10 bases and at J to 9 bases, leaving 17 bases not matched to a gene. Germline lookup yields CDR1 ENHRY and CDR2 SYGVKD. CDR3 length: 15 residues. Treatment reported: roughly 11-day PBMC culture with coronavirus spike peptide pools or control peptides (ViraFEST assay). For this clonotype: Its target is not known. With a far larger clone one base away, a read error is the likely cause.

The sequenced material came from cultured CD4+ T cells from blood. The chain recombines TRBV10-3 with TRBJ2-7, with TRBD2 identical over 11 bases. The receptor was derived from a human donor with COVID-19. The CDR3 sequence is CASTIRLAGNGGQYF. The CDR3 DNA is TGTGCCAGCACTATCCGACTAGCGGGGAATGGCGGGCAGTACTTC.